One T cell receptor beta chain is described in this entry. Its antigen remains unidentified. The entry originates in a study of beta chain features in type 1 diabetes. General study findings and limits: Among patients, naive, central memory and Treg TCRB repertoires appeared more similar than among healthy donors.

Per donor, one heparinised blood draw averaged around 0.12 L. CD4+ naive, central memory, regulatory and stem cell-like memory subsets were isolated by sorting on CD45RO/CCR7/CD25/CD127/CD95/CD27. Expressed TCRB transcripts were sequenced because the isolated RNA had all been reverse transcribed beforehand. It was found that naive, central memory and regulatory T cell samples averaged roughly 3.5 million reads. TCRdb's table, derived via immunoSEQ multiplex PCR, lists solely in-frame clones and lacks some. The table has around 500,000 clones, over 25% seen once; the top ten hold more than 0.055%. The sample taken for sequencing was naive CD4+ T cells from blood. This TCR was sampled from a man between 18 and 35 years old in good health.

CDR3 residues: CASTLRGAMETQYF. CDR3 bases: TGCGCCAGCACCCTGAGGGGGGCGATGGAGACCCAGTACTTC. This rearrangement joins TRBV5-1 to TRBJ2-5, with D possibly being TRBD1 or TRBD2 (6 bases each). V lost 6 bases and J 5 bases, leaving 17 bases between the germline ends. The CDR3 is 14 residues long. The germline CDR1 and CDR2 sequences are SGHRS and YFSETQ.